The clone carrying this TCR beta chain was observed at least ten times. Amplification of TCR beta CDR3 regions used RNA as the template. The HTBI primer set served for first-round RT-PCR of the TCR CDR3. TCRdb recomputed calls from the multiplex PCR reads with MiXCR, one row per CDR3 protein. This table holds 500,000 to 600,000 distinct CDR3 sequences, over 15% found once. The data were taken from a study of T cells in Graves' hyperthyroidism and ophthalmopathy. Trimming removed 2 bases from V and 4 bases from J, with 11 bases in between. Germline V gives CDR1 WNHNN, CDR2 SYGVQD (reference sequence). There are 14 residues in the CDR3.

This sequence was found in a young woman with Graves' hyperthyroidism. The chain employs TRBV10-1 and TRBJ1-2; D is possibly TRBD1 (5 bases). Sample: blood. The CDR3 nucleotides read TGCGCCAGCAGTGAGGATCCAGGGCTCTATGGCTACACCTTC. The encoded protein is CASSEDPGLYGYTF.